A few counts support the clone carrying this T cell receptor (beta chain). The protocol was immunoSEQ multiplex PCR, while the TCRdb copy is restricted to in-frame clones and leaves out a portion. The data hold approximately 760,000 clones, with approximately 85% observed a single time. This entry comes from a study of shared T cell receptors in the human thymus. Germline V gene sequence: CDR1 SGHTA, CDR2 FQGNSA. This CDR3 is built from 19 residues. V was clipped by 2 bases and J by 4 bases; unmatched bases: 16. The same data also went into a second study, on human thymus T cells.

The specimen was thymocytes. This sequence was found in a girl less than two years old with a congenital heart defect. The chain is built from TRBV7-2 and TRBJ2-1, with 8 bases matching TRBD1. The CDR3 coding sequence is TGTGCCAGCAGCTTATACCTCAGAGCCGGGACAGGTGGTTACAATGAGCAGTTCTTC. Protein product: CASSLYLRAGTGGYNEQFF.